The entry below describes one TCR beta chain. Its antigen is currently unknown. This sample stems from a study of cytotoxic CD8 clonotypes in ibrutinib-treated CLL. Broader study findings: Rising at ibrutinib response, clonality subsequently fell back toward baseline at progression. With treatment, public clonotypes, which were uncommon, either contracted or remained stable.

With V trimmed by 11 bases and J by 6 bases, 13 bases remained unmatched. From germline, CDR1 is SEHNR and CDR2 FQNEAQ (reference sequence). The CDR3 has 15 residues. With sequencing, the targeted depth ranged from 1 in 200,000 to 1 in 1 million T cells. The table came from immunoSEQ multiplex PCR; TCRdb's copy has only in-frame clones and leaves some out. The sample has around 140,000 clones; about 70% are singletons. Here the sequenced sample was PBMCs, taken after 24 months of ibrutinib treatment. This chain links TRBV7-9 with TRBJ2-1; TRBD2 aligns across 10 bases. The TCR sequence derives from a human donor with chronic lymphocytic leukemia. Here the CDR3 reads CAAGLAGAGGNEQFF. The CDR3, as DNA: TGTGCCGCGGGGCTAGCGGGAGCGGGGGGCAATGAGCAGTTCTTC.